This T cell receptor (beta chain) was recorded in a study of beta chain features in type 1 diabetes. Findings and limits, study-wide: The question left open here concerned HLA type influencing TCRB rearrangement.

CD4+ naive, central memory, regulatory and stem cell-like memory subsets were isolated by sorting on CD45RO/CCR7/CD25/CD127/CD95/CD27. The germline V and J ends were trimmed by 4 bases and 1 base, with 8 bases remaining between them. The germline V gene has CDR1 SGHNT and CDR2 YYREEE (reference sequence). There are 13 residues in the CDR3. The isolated RNA, all of it, was reverse transcribed, so expressed TCRB transcripts were what got sequenced. The assay was immunoSEQ multiplex PCR, and TCRdb's table has in-frame clones only and misses some. The sample carries about 330,000 clones, about 11% recorded once. As to this clone: Its antigen is unidentified.

The rearrangement uses TRBV5-4 and TRBJ1-1; maybe TRBD1 (6 bases). The sequence was obtained from a young woman in good health. Sequences were obtained from naive CD4+ T cells from blood. CDR3 residues: CASSIQGNTEAFF. The CDR3 DNA follows: TGTGCCAGCAGCATACAGGGGAACACTGAAGCTTTCTTT.